This T cell receptor (beta chain) stems from a study of graft-versus-host responses after intestinal transplantation (dated by TCRdb to the early 2020s). Broadly, across the study: Multivisceral, liver-intestinal, or isolated intestinal transplants were received by the recipients. Alloreactive clones were identified by sequencing pre-transplant mixed lymphocyte reaction products and comparing them with unstimulated pre-transplant donor and recipient T cells. Samples from three later patients were sequenced in-house on an Illumina MiSeq with MiXCR processing rather than by the commercial service. Of the roughly 26 intestinal transplant recipients enrolled in the cohort, one of whom was a retransplant, a few patients without pretransplant specimens were excluded. Every recipient was given anti-thymocyte globulin induction, then maintenance tacrolimus and steroids for approximately 3 years. Donor T cell macrochimerism was defined as a peak of at least 4% donor T cells among recipient peripheral blood mononuclear cells. Bulk TCR-beta CDR3 sequencing was used to track graft-versus-host and host-versus-graft alloreactive T cell clones in the graft, circulation and bone marrow after intestinal transplantation. The investigation overall reported the following: In patients with donor T cell macrochimerism, the allografts had high GvH to HvG T cell clonal ratios. Conclusions were limited by the relatively low number and heterogeneity of intestinal transplant patients. Early after transplant, peak levels of circulating GvH clones were associated with declines in HvG clones. GvH clones were detected in recipient bone marrow, and some appeared earlier in ileal mucosa or blood, consistent with an intestinal mucosal origin.

Libraries were made using the immunoSEQ multiplex PCR assay. For most patients, high-throughput TCR-beta CDR3 sequencing of genomic DNA was performed by Adaptive Biotechnologies. The paper's processing steps were these. TCR sequencing data for over 15 patients were retrieved from Adaptive's ImmunoSEQ software; three other patients were processed with MiXCR and VDJtools. CDR3 nucleotide sequences shared between donor and recipient were removed because the origin of such sequences could not be assigned. To count as alloreactive, a clone needed at least 2-fold expansion over unstimulated cells and a minimum CFSE-low frequency of 0.002% (template counts) or 0.001% (read counts). A clone was considered mappable if detected in the sequenced pre-transplant spleen, lymph node, or MLR CFSE-low populations of the donor or recipient. The cumulative frequency of alloreactive clones was calculated as a percentage of all sequences, weighted by copy number. Not all clones reach the TCRdb copy of this immuneACCESS table, which keeps in-frame sequences only. Checked studies attribute under half of the gap to unresolved V genes and leave the rest unexplained. That table is the source of V, J and clone size, and D and trimming were worked out from the DNA. This sample comprises more than 9,000 clones, 93% of them detected only once. The ten biggest clones cover 20% to 25% of the sample.

In the first month after transplant, blood samples were collected up to 4 times, and after that at least monthly when available. In the case of this clone: Its recognized antigen is unknown. Base-call qualities are not available, and no considerably larger clone is one nucleotide away.

Reading the germline V gene (reference sequence) gives CDR1 SEHNR and CDR2 FQNEAQ. Its CDR3 holds 16 amino acids, cysteine through phenylalanine. The retained sequence is limited to the CDR3, 48 bases, with the frame set at the first base. After removal of 5 bases from V and 3 bases from J, the junction retains 10 bases not matched to a gene. This specimen consisted of PBMCs, obtained roughly 110 days after intestinal transplant. This TCR came from a human patient who received an intestinal transplant, so some T cells may come from the graft donor. This chain joins TRBV7-9 to TRBJ2-7; 10 junctional bases match TRBD1. The sequenced DNA is TGTGCCAGCAGCCCGAGGACGGGACAGGGGTACTACGAGCAGTACTTC. This yields the protein CASSPRTGQGYYEQYF.